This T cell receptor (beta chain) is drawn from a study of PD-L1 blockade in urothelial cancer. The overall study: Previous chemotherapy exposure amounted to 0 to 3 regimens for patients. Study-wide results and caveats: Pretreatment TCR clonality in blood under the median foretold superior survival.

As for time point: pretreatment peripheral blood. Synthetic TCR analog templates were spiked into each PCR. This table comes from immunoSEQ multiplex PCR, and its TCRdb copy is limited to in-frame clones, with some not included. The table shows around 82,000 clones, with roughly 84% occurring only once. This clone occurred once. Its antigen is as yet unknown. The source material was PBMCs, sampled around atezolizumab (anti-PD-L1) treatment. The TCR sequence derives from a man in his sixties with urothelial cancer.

CDR3 protein: CAISGAGLAGTDTQYF. The CDR3 DNA reads TGTGCCATCAGTGGGGCAGGACTAGCGGGAACGGATACGCAGTATTTT. The chain combines TRBV10-3 with TRBJ2-3; the match to TRBD2 covers 12 bases. After removal of 4 bases from V and 6 bases from J, the junction contained 8 bases not matched to a gene. The germline gives CDR1 ENHRY, CDR2 SYGVKD. The CDR3 is 16 residues long.